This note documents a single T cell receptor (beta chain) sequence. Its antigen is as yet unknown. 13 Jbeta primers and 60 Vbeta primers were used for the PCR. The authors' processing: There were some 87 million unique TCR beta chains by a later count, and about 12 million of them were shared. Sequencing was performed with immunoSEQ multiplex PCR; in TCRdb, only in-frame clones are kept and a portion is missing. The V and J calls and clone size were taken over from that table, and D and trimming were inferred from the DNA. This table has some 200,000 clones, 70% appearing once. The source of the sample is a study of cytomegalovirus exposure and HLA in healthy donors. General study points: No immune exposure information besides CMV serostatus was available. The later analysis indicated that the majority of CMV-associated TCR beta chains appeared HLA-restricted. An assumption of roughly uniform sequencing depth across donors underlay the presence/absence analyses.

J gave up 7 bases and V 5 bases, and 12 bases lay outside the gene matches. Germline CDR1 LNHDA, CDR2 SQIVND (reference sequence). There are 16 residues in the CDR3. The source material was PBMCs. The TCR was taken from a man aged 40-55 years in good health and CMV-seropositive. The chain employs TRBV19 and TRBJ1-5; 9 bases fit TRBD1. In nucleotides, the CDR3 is TGTGCCAGTAGTGCCTCACCGGGACAGGGAAGCCAGCCCCAGCATTTT. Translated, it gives CASSASPGQGSQPQHF.